These T cell receptor beta chains were read from a single sample in a study of cytomegalovirus exposure and HLA in healthy donors. Sequencing was performed with immunoSEQ multiplex PCR; in TCRdb, only in-frame clones are kept and a portion is missing. The top ten clones hold just over 3% of a sample with some 250,000 clones, less than 95% of them seen once. Sequenced sample: PBMCs. The receptors originated from a woman younger than 45 in good health and CMV-seronegative. CDR3s include the opening cysteine and the closing phenylalanine or tryptophan. D genes are given only for firm matches. Rows give clone size only sometimes, using once, few, many, or a class for an expanded clone.

D gene: .; J gene: TRBJ2-7; clone size: .; V gene: TRBV6-5; CDR3 DNA: TGTGCCAGCAGTTCCTCGGGGGGCTCAAGCTCCTACGAGCAGTACTTC; CDR3 protein: CASSSSGGSSSYEQYF
D gene: .; J gene: TRBJ2-5; clone size: .; V gene: TRBV9; CDR3 DNA: TGTGCCAGCAGCCCCAGATTGTTAGAGACCCAGTACTTC; CDR3 protein: CASSPRLLETQYF
D gene: TRBD2; J gene: TRBJ2-2; clone size: .; V gene: TRBV7-2; CDR3 DNA: TGTGCCAGCAGCCCCAACCCCGCAGCGGGAGACACCGGGGAGCTGTTTTTT; CDR3 protein: CASSPNPAAGDTGELFF
D gene: TRBD2; J gene: TRBJ2-1; clone size: .; V gene: TRBV2; CDR3 DNA: TGTGCCAGCCCGGGACTAGCGGGAGGTGAGCAGTTCTTC; CDR3 protein: CASPGLAGGEQFF
D gene: TRBD2; J gene: TRBJ2-2; clone size: .; V gene: TRBV6-4; CDR3 DNA: TGTGCCAGCACCGCTATAGCGGGAGGCGGGACCGGGGAGCTGTTTTTT; CDR3 protein: CASTAIAGGGTGELFF
D gene: TRBD1; J gene: TRBJ2-7; clone size: .; V gene: TRBV6-1; CDR3 DNA: TGTGCCAGCAGACACACAGGGGGCGGCTACGAGCAGTACTTC; CDR3 protein: CASRHTGGGYEQYF
D gene: TRBD2; J gene: TRBJ2-1; clone size: .; V gene: TRBV11-3; CDR3 DNA: TGTGCCAGCAGCACTGGACTAGCTAGTTACAATGAGCAGTTCTTC; CDR3 protein: CASSTGLASYNEQFF
D gene: .; J gene: TRBJ2-3; clone size: .; V gene: TRBV7-3; CDR3 DNA: TGTGCCAGCAGTTTAGGGGTGCGGGGAACCACAGATACGCAGTATTTT; CDR3 protein: CASSLGVRGTTDTQYF
D gene: TRBD2; J gene: TRBJ2-3; clone size: .; V gene: TRBV27; CDR3 DNA: TGTGCCACCAAACAAGGGACTAGCGGACGCACAGATACGCAGTATTTT; CDR3 protein: CATKQGTSGRTDTQYF
D gene: .; J gene: TRBJ1-1; clone size: .; V gene: TRBV27; CDR3 DNA: TGTGCCACCCAGGGGAACCGAGTGAACACTGAAGCTTTCTTT; CDR3 protein: CATQGNRVNTEAFF
D gene: TRBD2; J gene: TRBJ2-5; clone size: .; V gene: TRBV30; CDR3 DNA: TGTGCCTGGGGCCCGGCTAGCGGGAGGAAGATAGGAGAGACCCAGTACTTC; CDR3 protein: CAWGPASGRKIGETQYF
D gene: .; J gene: TRBJ2-4; clone size: .; V gene: TRBV4-2; CDR3 DNA: TGTGCCAGCAGCCAAGATCAAGAGGTTGGGGGAAACATTCAGTACTTC; CDR3 protein: CASSQDQEVGGNIQYF
D gene: TRBD1; J gene: TRBJ1-2; clone size: few; V gene: TRBV28; CDR3 DNA: TGTGCCAGCAGTATAGGGGACAGGAACTATGGCTACACCTTC; CDR3 protein: CASSIGDRNYGYTF
D gene: .; J gene: TRBJ2-1; clone size: .; V gene: TRBV7-9; CDR3 DNA: TGTGCCAGCAGCTTAGGAGGAGGTGAGCAGTTCTTC; CDR3 protein: CASSLGGGEQFF
D gene: .; J gene: TRBJ2-3; clone size: few; V gene: TRBV4-1; CDR3 DNA: TGCGCCAGCAGCCACCTTGACCTCGTTCAGGTCGGGGATACGCAGTATTTT; CDR3 protein: CASSHLDLVQVGDTQYF
D gene: .; J gene: TRBJ2-5; clone size: once; V gene: TRBV6-1; CDR3 DNA: TGTGCCAGCTGGCGGGGTTCCGAGACCCAGTACTTC; CDR3 protein: CASWRGSETQYF
D gene: .; J gene: TRBJ1-2; clone size: .; V gene: TRBV6-1; CDR3 DNA: TGTGCCAGTCCGGAAGGTGATGGCTACACCTTC; CDR3 protein: CASPEGDGYTF
D gene: .; J gene: TRBJ2-1; clone size: once; V gene: TRBV4-3; CDR3 DNA: TGCGCCAGCAGCCAAGCCGGGACCGCAAATAACAATGAGCAGTTCTTC; CDR3 protein: CASSQAGTANNNEQFF
D gene: .; J gene: TRBJ2-5; clone size: few; V gene: TRBV29-1; CDR3 DNA: TGCAGCGTTAGGAGGGATGCCCAAGAGACCCAGTACTTC; CDR3 protein: CSVRRDAQETQYF
D gene: .; J gene: TRBJ2-7; clone size: .; V gene: TRBV5-1; CDR3 DNA: TGCGCCAGCAGCTTGGAGGGGGGCGGCGAGCAGTACTTC; CDR3 protein: CASSLEGGGEQYF